This paragraph reports one T cell receptor beta chain. Its antigen target is currently unknown. Base quality data are lacking; no much larger clone is found one base away. The treatment or condition label here, explained by the study, means: around 19 received Ad26.COV2.S at low or high dose, single or two shots; several received placebo; per-sample allocation not given. For vaccine and placebo recipients, the sequenced repertoires came from samples collected on day 63 after the first injection. In Cohort 1b, around 23 adults aged 18-55 years were enrolled at a single site in Boston, USA, between 29 July and 7 August 2020. Ad26.COV2.S was a replication-incompetent adenovirus type 26 vector expressing a prefusion-stabilized SARS-CoV-2 spike protein from the original Wuhan strain. The data originate from a study of Ad26.COV2.S vaccination and SARS-CoV-2 variants (dated by TCRdb to about 2021). With regard to the full study: Donors in the vaccine arm were drawn from COV1001, a phase I-IIa trial of Ad26.COV2.S in healthy adults that was multicentre, randomized, double-blind and placebo-controlled. Ad26.COV2.S was given intramuscularly at 5x10^10 or 1x10^11 viral particles, as a single shot or as two shots 56 days apart. TCRbeta repertoire sequencing was used to assess the specificity and breadth of SARS-CoV-2-reactive T cell receptors after Ad26.COV2.S vaccination. A total of around 32 samples were included in the TCR-sequenced set, comprising around 20 Ad26.COV2.S vaccine recipients, 5 placebo recipients and 8 SARS-CoV-2 convalescent individuals. Trial participants were randomized into five groups of five, in which low-dose or high-dose Ad26.COV2.S was given once or twice, or placebo was given on both occasions. Throughout the experiments and outcome assessment, investigators stayed blinded to trial group allocation. Points the paper makes about the study in general: Higher spike-specific TCR breadth was observed in Ad26.COV2.S recipients than in placebo recipients (P = 0.0014). After vaccination, substantial breadth of spike-specific CD8+ and CD4+ T cell responses was reported. The authors noted that the TCR breadth and depth analyses may have underestimated total T cell responses. Comparable non-spike TCR breadth was observed between vaccine and placebo recipients, consistent with only spike being contained in the vaccine. The study was not powered to compare responses between vaccine doses or regimens.

The immunoSEQ Assay was used to sequence TCRbeta CDR3 regions. After extraction, genomic DNA underwent amplification by bias-controlled multiplex PCR, followed by high-throughput sequencing. The published analysis was carried out like this. To quantify the absolute abundance of every unique TCRbeta CDR3 region, sequences were collapsed and filtered. Usable DNA was measured by amplifying reference genes present in all nucleated cells, and TCRbeta template counts were normalized to that usable DNA to estimate T cell fraction. Repertoire TCRs were annotated as SARS-CoV-2-specific by exact matching of V gene, CDR3 amino acid sequence and J gene to a known reactive TCR set. The reference SARS-CoV-2 TCR set was derived from MIRA and filtered for enrichment in COVID-19-positive ImmuneCODE repertoires, a step that removed public or cross-reactive TCRs. Drawing on the MIRA antigens, annotated TCRs were analysed further at the level of specific ORF or position within ORF. Depth was the summed frequency of annotated unique rearrangements, while breadth was defined as annotated unique rearrangements over total unique productive rearrangements. Two-sided Wilcoxon rank-sum tests were used to compare TCR breadth between groups. Here the immuneACCESS table is served through TCRdb, limited to in-frame sequences with V and J called. Missing clones are a known gap in these copies; in checked studies unresolved V genes cover under half, and the rest lacks a known reason. That table supplies the V and J calls and clone size; D and trimming were determined from the DNA. The sample table lists about half a million clones, around 89% of them with a count of one. About 1.5% of the sample is held by the ten biggest clonotypes.

The source material was peripheral blood, sampled in a trial of Ad26.COV2.S vaccine versus placebo. The receptor was derived from a person aged 18 to 59 who received the Ad26.COV2.S COVID-19 vaccine or a placebo.

The CDR3 loop reads CASSSGQGPATNEKLFF. The DNA is TGTGCCAGCAGCTCGGGACAGGGCCCGGCAACTAATGAAAAACTGTTTTTT. The V and J segments used are TRBV7-8 and TRBJ1-4, with TRBD1 identical over 9 junction bases. V is cut back by 4 bases and J by 0 bases, with 6 bases in the junction unmatched. The cysteine opens and the phenylalanine closes a CDR3 of 17 amino acids. Of the read, only the CDR3 DNA is kept; its 51 bases are in frame from base 1. CDR1 SGHVS and CDR2 FQNEAQ were looked up in the germline V gene. Joined to the reference TRBV7-8 and TRBJ1-4 proteins, this CDR3 gives the full variable domain: GAGVSQSPRYKVAKRGQDVALRCDPISGHVSLFWYQQALGQGPEFLTYFQNEAQLDKSGLPSDRFFAERPEGSVSTLKIQRTQQEDSAVYLCASSSGQGPATNEKLFFGSGTQLSVL.